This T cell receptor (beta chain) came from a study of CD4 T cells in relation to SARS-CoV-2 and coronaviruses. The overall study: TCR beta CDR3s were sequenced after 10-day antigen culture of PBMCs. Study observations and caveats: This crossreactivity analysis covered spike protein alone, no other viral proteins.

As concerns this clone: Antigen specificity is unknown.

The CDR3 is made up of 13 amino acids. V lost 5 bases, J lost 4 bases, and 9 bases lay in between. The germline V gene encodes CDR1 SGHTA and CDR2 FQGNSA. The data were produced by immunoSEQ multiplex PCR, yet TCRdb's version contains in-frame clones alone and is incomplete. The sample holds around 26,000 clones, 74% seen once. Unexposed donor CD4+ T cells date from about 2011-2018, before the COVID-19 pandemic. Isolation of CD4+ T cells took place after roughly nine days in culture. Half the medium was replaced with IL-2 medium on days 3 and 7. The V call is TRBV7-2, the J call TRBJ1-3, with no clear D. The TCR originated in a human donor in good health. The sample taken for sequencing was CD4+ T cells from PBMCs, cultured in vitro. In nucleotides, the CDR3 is TGTGCCAGCAGCCCACCATCGGGAAACACCATATATTTT. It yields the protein CASSPPSGNTIYF.